This T cell receptor (beta chain) was documented in a study of cytomegalovirus exposure and HLA in healthy donors. Measured with immunoSEQ multiplex PCR; TCRdb has only the in-frame clones, and not every one. The data contain 65,000 to 80,000 clones, around 94% of them singletons. Germline trimming cut 0 bases from V and 7 bases from J; bases unmatched to any gene: 7. Germline V gene sequence: CDR1 SGHRS, CDR2 YFSETQ. The CDR3 contains 16 residues. This rearrangement joins TRBV5-1 to TRBJ1-6; 7 bases fit TRBD1. Sequences were obtained from PBMCs. The sequence was obtained from a woman between 18 and 30 years old in good health and CMV-seropositive. DNA of the CDR3: TGCGCCAGCAGCTTGGTCGGGGACAGTAAAAATTCACCCCTCCACTTT. Amino acids: CASSLVGDSKNSPLHF.